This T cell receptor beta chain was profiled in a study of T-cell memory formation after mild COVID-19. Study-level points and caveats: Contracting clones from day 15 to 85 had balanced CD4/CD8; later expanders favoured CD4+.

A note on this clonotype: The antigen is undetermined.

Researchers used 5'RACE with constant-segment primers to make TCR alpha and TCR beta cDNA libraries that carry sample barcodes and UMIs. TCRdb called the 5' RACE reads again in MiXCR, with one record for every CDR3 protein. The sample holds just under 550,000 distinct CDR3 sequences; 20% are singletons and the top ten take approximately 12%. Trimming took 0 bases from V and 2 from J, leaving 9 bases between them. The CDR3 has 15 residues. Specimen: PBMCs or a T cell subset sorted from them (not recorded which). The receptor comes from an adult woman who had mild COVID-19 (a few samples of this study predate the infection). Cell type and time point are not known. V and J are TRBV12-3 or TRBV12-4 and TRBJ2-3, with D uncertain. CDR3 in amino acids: CASSLAGRTTDTQYF. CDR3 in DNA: TGTGCCAGCAGTTTAGCGGGCCGGACCACAGATACGCAGTATTTT.